A single sample gave rise to the 29 T cell receptor beta chains below, sequenced in a study of response to subunit inactivated influenza vaccine. TCRdb itself ran the RT-PCR reads through MiXCR, one entry per CDR3 protein. The sample shows over 800,000 distinct CDR3 sequences, 21% of them seen only once. The starting material was PBMCs from blood, obtained 5 days after vaccination. The receptors shown here come from a man in his forties or fifties who received an inactivated influenza vaccine.

The genes are TRBV5-1 and TRBJ2-2; TRBD1 is a possible D gene (6 bases). CDR3 length: 14 amino acids. Germline CDR1 and CDR2: SGHRS and YFSETQ. V dropped 3 bases and J dropped 6 bases, with 12 bases sitting between them. The CDR3 nucleotides read TGCGCCAGCAGCTGGACAGTTGCCGCCGGGGAGCTGTTTTTT. Protein: CASSWTVAAGELFF.

This clonotype was detected only a few times. This chain uses TRBV10-2 with TRBJ1-5; unclear D gene. Germline loops: CDR1 WSHSY, CDR2 SAAADI. V lost 3 bases to trimming and J lost 5 bases, with 11 bases between them. This CDR3 is built from 14 residues. CDR3 nucleotide sequence: TGCGCCAGCAGTGAATGGGGAGGCGATCAGCCCCAGCATTTT. Translation gives CASSEWGGDQPQHF.

The table lists this clonotype with a few counts. The rearrangement links TRBV20-1 to TRBJ2-3; D not certain. The CDR3 runs 12 residues. CDR1 DFQATT and CDR2 SNEGSKA come from the germline V gene (reference sequence). Trimming took off 5 bases at V and 6 bases at J, with 12 bases between the two ends. This CDR3 reads CSAGSQRDTQYF. The CDR3 coding sequence is TGCAGTGCTGGTTCCCAGCGCGATACGCAGTATTTT.

This clonotype was seen only a few times. The rearrangement joins TRBV11-1 to TRBJ2-3; no clear D. The CDR3 runs 11 residues. The germline V and J ends were trimmed by 4 bases and 8 bases, with 7 bases remaining between them. Germline values: CDR1 SGHAT, CDR2 FQDESV (reference sequence). The CDR3, as DNA: TGTGCCAGCAGCTCCAGGACTACGCAGTATTTT. Translation gives CASSSRTTQYF.

The genes are TRBV7-6 and TRBJ2-1; the D gene is possibly TRBD1 (6 bases). Trimming took off 2 bases at V and 3 bases at J, with 14 bases between the two ends. CDR1 is SGHVS and CDR2 is FNYEAQ in the germline V gene. CDR3 size: 16 residues. The CDR3 region is CASSLNVAGDYNEQFF. For the CDR3, the DNA is TGTGCCAGCAGCTTAAATGTGGCAGGGGACTACAATGAGCAGTTCTTC.

This clonotype was counted between two and nine times. V usage is TRBV28 and J usage is TRBJ2-1; 8 nucleotides line up with TRBD2. The CDR3 covers 19 residues. The ends lost 5 bases at V and 2 bases at J; junction bases unmatched: 17. The germline gives CDR1 MDHEN, CDR2 SYDVKM. This CDR3 is CASSPLPRASGHTYNEQFF. Written as DNA, the CDR3 is TGTGCCAGCAGTCCTCTCCCCCGCGCTAGCGGGCACACCTACAATGAGCAGTTCTTC.

V gene TRBV12-2 combines with J gene TRBJ1-5. TRBV12-2 is recorded as a pseudogene. The CDR3 spans 17 residues. CDR3 in amino acids: CASRLGWGNPTNQPQHF. The CDR3 nucleotides read TGTGCAAGTCGCTTAGGGTGGGGAAATCCTACTAATCAGCCCCAGCATTTT.

The chain has TRBV2 and TRBJ1-2, with no clear D. CDR1 SNHLY and CDR2 FYNNEI come from the germline V gene. V lost 6 bases to trimming and J lost 5 bases, with 22 bases between them. The CDR3 runs to 16 residues. The CDR3 region has the DNA TGTGCCAGCAGCACTCCCTTAATAGACATACCTTATGGCTACACCTTC. Translating it yields CASSTPLIDIPYGYTF.

This clonotype was counted between two and nine times. The chain is built from TRBV7-9 and TRBJ2-1; 8 positions agree with TRBD2. With 3 bases clipped from V and 6 bases from J, the junction kept 7 bases outside the gene matches. This CDR3 is 15 amino acids long. Germline assignment: CDR1 SEHNR and CDR2 FQNEAQ (reference sequence). The CDR3 reads CASSFYGGGSNEQFF. For the CDR3, the DNA is TGTGCCAGCAGCTTTTACGGGGGGGGCTCCAATGAGCAGTTCTTC.

This chain joins TRBV20-1 and TRBJ1-1, with D possibly being TRBD1 (6 bases). Germline CDR1 reads DFQATT; CDR2 reads SNEGSKA (reference sequence). This CDR3 has 13 amino acids. Between the trimmed V and J ends, which lost 6 bases and 2 bases, there was a span of 13 bases. CDR3 residues: CSAKTGPNTEAFF. CDR3 coding DNA: TGCAGTGCGAAGACAGGACCCAACACTGAAGCTTTCTTT.

This clonotype turned up a few times. The rearrangement joins TRBV5-1 to TRBJ2-7; D perhaps matches TRBD2 (6 bases). V lost 0 bases and J lost 2, with 12 bases in between. The germline CDR1 and CDR2 sequences are SGHRS and YFSETQ. This CDR3 is 15 amino acids long. The CDR3 reads CASSLALTGAYEQYF. CDR3 DNA: TGCGCCAGCAGCTTGGCCCTGACGGGAGCCTACGAGCAGTACTTC. The full variable domain, completed using reference TRBV5-1 and TRBJ2-7, is KAGVTQTPRYLIKTRGQQVTLSCSPISGHRSVSWYQQTPGQGLQFLFEYFSETQRNKGNFPGRFSGRQFSNSRSEMNVSTLELGDSALYLCASSLALTGAYEQYFGPGTRLTVT.

The sample holds many counts of this clonotype. This chain joins TRBV7-9 and TRBJ1-4; 7 bases agree with TRBD1. The ends lost 3 bases at V and 5 bases at J; junction bases unmatched: 6. In germline, CDR1 is SEHNR, CDR2 FQNEAQ (reference sequence). The CDR3 loop spans 15 amino acids. CDR3 nucleotide sequence: TGTGCCAGCAGCTTTGGGCAGGGGGTGAATGAAAAACTGTTTTTT. This sequence encodes CASSFGQGVNEKLFF. Based on the CDR3 plus reference TRBV7-9 and TRBJ1-4, the full variable domain is DTGVSQNPRHKITKRGQNVTFRCDPISEHNRLYWYRQTLGQGPEFLTYFQNEAQLEKSRLLSDRFSAERPKGSFSTLEIQRTEQGDSAMYLCASSFGQGVNEKLFFGSGTQLSVL.

This clonotype occurred a few times. The chain is built from TRBV5-6 and TRBJ2-1; the match to TRBD2 covers 8 bases. The germline V gene has CDR1 SGHDT and CDR2 YYEEEE. After removal of 4 bases from V and 10 bases from J, the junction contained 7 bases not matched to a gene. There are 13 residues in the CDR3. As DNA, the CDR3 is TGTGCCAGCAGCACCACTAGCGGAGGCGAGCAGTTCTTC. Translated: CASSTTSGGEQFF.

The chain has TRBV7-2 and TRBJ2-2; possibly TRBD2 for D (5 bases). CDR1 and CDR2 (germline): SGHTA, FQGNSA. V lost 4 bases to trimming and J lost 6 bases, with 9 bases between them. The CDR3 spans 13 residues. The DNA of the CDR3 is TGTGCCAGCAGCTCAGCGGCCGCCGGGGAGCTGTTTTTT. Translation gives CASSSAAAGELFF.

This clonotype has only a few counts. The rearrangement uses TRBV3-1 and TRBJ1-3; 9 bases map to TRBD1. V lost 4 bases and J lost 2; bases outside the gene matches: 9. This CDR3 is 17 amino acids long. Germline-derived CDR1 and CDR2 are LGHDT and YNNKEL (reference sequence). The CDR3 coding sequence is TGTGCCAGCAGCCTCCCGACCCACAGGGGGCCTGGAAACACCATATATTTT. Translating it yields CASSLPTHRGPGNTIYF.

J is TRBJ2-5 and V is TRBV4-3, with TRBD1 as a possible D gene (6 bases). Trimming removed 2 bases from V and 0 bases from J, with 13 bases in between. The CDR3 length is 16 residues. The germline V gene encodes CDR1 LGHNA and CDR2 YSLEER. The DNA for the CDR3 is TGCGCCAGCAGCCAAAACGGACAGTGGTACCAAGAGACCCAGTACTTC. Amino acid sequence: CASSQNGQWYQETQYF.

This chain joins TRBV6-2 or TRBV6-3 and TRBJ2-7, with D perhaps matching TRBD1 (6 bases). CDR1 is MNHEY, CDR2 SVGEGT, per germline. This CDR3 is built from 16 residues. Trimming cost V 2 bases and J 3 bases, with 17 bases left between them. The CDR3 sequence is CASSYETQGDYYEQYF. The CDR3 nucleotides read TGTGCCAGCAGTTACGAGACACAGGGCGACTACTACGAGCAGTACTTC.

J is TRBJ2-2 and V is TRBV2; tentatively, D is TRBD1 or TRBD2 (5 bases each). V gave up 11 bases and J gave up 1 base, with 14 bases separating them. The CDR3 is made up of 14 amino acids. Germline CDR1 SNHLY, CDR2 FYNNEI. The CDR3 DNA follows: TGTGCCGGAGAGGGGCAGGAGAACACCGGGGAGCTGTTTTTT. This translates into CAGEGQENTGELFF. Complete variable domain (other parts from reference TRBV2 and TRBJ2-2): EPEVTQTPSHQVTQMGQEVILRCVPISNHLYFYWYRQILGQKVEFLVSFYNNEISEKSEIFDDQFSVERPDGSNFTLKIRSTKLEDSAMYFCAGEGQENTGELFFGEGSRLTVL.

The chain links TRBV20-1 to TRBJ2-7; the match to TRBD2 covers 8 bases. The CDR3 consists of 15 residues. CDR1 and CDR2 from the germline V gene are DFQATT and SNEGSKA (reference sequence). Losses at the gene ends were 0 bases for V and 3 bases for J; bases not matched to a gene: 7. The CDR3 coding sequence is TGCAGTGCTAGAGATACCCAGCGGGAGCACTACGAGCAGTACTTC. This sequence encodes CSARDTQREHYEQYF.

The chain employs TRBV15 and TRBJ2-3; TRBD1 is a possible D gene (6 bases). The CDR3 totals 16 residues. The germline V gene encodes CDR1 LNHNV and CDR2 YYDKDF (reference sequence). V lost 1 base and J lost 1, with 12 bases in between. The CDR3 DNA follows: TGTGCCACCAGCAGAGCAAAGGCAGGGGGCACAGATACGCAGTATTTT. Encoded protein: CATSRAKAGGTDTQYF.

CDR3 nucleotides: TGTGCCAGCAGCTCGACTAGCGGGGCGTACCAAGAGACCCAGTACTTC. It specifies CASSSTSGAYQETQYF. The chain is built from TRBV5-6 and TRBJ2-5, with TRBD2 identical over 11 bases. Germline V gene sequence: CDR1 SGHDT, CDR2 YYEEEE. V shed 3 bases and J 0 bases; nucleotides not matched to a gene: 4. This CDR3 is built from 16 residues.

This clonotype was detected a few times. The rearrangement joins TRBV29-1 to TRBJ2-2; the D is unclear. V was cut by 1 base and J by 3 bases, with 6 bases left in between. There are 13 residues in the CDR3. The germline gives CDR1 SQVTM, CDR2 ANQGSEA. CDR3 residues: CSVEGQYTGELFF. The CDR3 coding sequence is TGCAGCGTTGAAGGCCAATACACCGGGGAGCTGTTTTTT.

The DNA of the CDR3 is TGTGCCAGCACCCCGACAGGAGCAGGAGAGACCCAGTACTTC. This gives the protein CASTPTGAGETQYF. The chain combines TRBV12-3 or TRBV12-4 with TRBJ2-5; the D gene is possibly TRBD1 (6 bases). V dropped 7 bases and J dropped 4 bases, with 16 bases sitting between them. There are 14 residues in the CDR3.

This clonotype has only a few counts. The chain is built from TRBV20-1 and TRBJ2-3; 11 nucleotides line up with TRBD2. CDR1 DFQATT and CDR2 SNEGSKA come from the germline V gene (reference sequence). The CDR3 consists of 16 residues. V dropped 3 bases and J dropped 2; count of bases not matched to a gene: 7. The CDR3 DNA reads TGCAGTGCTAGGGCCGGGACTAGCGGAAACACAGATACGCAGTATTTT. Its translation is CSARAGTSGNTDTQYF.

The rearrangement uses TRBV5-1 and TRBJ2-1; TRBD1 aligns across 8 bases. The germline V gene encodes CDR1 SGHRS and CDR2 YFSETQ. CDR3 length: 14 amino acids. Trimming took 0 bases from V and 7 from J; bases not matched to a gene: 3. This chain's CDR3 is CASSLGTGTNEQFF. In DNA form, the CDR3 reads TGCGCCAGCAGCTTGGGGACAGGGACGAATGAGCAGTTCTTC.

This clonotype was observed a handful of times. The chain has TRBV7-2 and TRBJ2-3, with a possible D match to TRBD1 (6 bases). The CDR3 extends over 13 amino acids. Per the germline V gene, CDR1 is SGHTA and CDR2 is FQGNSA. Trimming took off 5 bases at V and 11 bases at J, with 17 bases between the two ends. The CDR3 DNA sequence: TGTGCCAGCAGCCCATCCGGACAGACCCGGCAGTATTTT. Protein sequence: CASSPSGQTRQYF. The complete variable domain, with remaining parts taken from reference TRBV7-2 and TRBJ2-3, reads GAGVSQSPSNKVTEKGKDVELRCDPISGHTALYWYRQSLGQGLEFLIYFQGNSAPDKSGLPSDRFSAERTGGSVSTLTIQRTQQEDSAVYLCASSPSGQTRQYFGPGTRLTVL.

This clonotype was detected only a few times. This chain connects TRBV20-1 to TRBJ2-5, with a possible D match to TRBD2 (5 bases). Germline loops: CDR1 DFQATT, CDR2 SNEGSKA (reference sequence). This CDR3 has 13 amino acids. V was cut by 4 bases and J by 2 bases, with 11 bases left in between. The CDR3 DNA reads TGCAGTGCTACCCGGAGGCAGCAAGAGACCCAGTACTTC. Amino acid sequence: CSATRRQQETQYF.

The sample holds a few counts of this clonotype. The rearrangement joins TRBV12-3 or TRBV12-4 to TRBJ1-5; 8 nucleotides agree with TRBD1. The V gene end was trimmed by 5 bases and the J gene end by 4 bases; junction bases not matched to a gene: 4. The CDR3 is made up of 14 amino acids. The CDR3 coding sequence is TGTGCCAGCAGTAGGCGGACAGGGAATCAGCCCCAGCATTTT. This translates into CASSRRTGNQPQHF.

V is TRBV20-1 and J is TRBJ2-6; 10 bases are a match to TRBD2. Per the germline V gene, CDR1 is DFQATT and CDR2 is SNEGSKA (reference sequence). The CDR3 length is 16 residues. J lost 0 bases, V lost 6 bases, and 5 bases had no gene match. In DNA form, the CDR3 reads TGCAGTGCCCTGGGACTAGCGAGCTCTGGGGCCAACGTCCTGACTTTC. This gives the protein CSALGLASSGANVLTF.